These T cell receptor beta chains were read from a single sample in a study of blood T cell repertoires in COVID-19. TCRdb keeps only in-frame clones here, not all; method: immunoSEQ multiplex PCR. The data contain 210,000 or so clones, 78% of them singletons. The sequenced sample was peripheral blood. These receptor sequences come from a woman aged 80 or over with active or convalescent COVID-19. The CDR3 runs from the conserved cysteine through the conserved F or W. Fields, in order: J gene, clone size, V gene, D gene, CDR3 DNA, CDR3 protein. A D gene is named only where the DNA matches it firmly. Not every row has a clone size; where given, it reads once, few, many or a size class.

J: TRBJ1-2
size: few
V: TRBV7-9
D: .
DNA: TGTGCCAGCAGCCCTTGGGACTTCTCCCCCTATGGCTACACCTTC
CDR3: CASSPWDFSPYGYTF

J: TRBJ1-1
size: .
V: TRBV18
D: TRBD1
DNA: TGTGCCAGCTCACCCGGGACAGCCTTTGAAGCTTTCTTT
CDR3: CASSPGTAFEAFF

J: TRBJ2-7
size: few
V: TRBV21-1
D: .
DNA: TGTGCCAGCAGCAAAGAGGAGATAGATTTGCTCTACGAGCAGTACTTC
CDR3: CASSKEEIDLLYEQYF

J: TRBJ2-7
size: .
V: TRBV5-6
D: TRBD1
DNA: TGTGCCAGCAGCCGACAGGGCCCGCTCTCCTACGAGCAGTACTTC
CDR3: CASSRQGPLSYEQYF

J: TRBJ1-2
size: .
V: TRBV28
D: .
DNA: TGTGCCAGCAGTTTACAGGACTACTATGGCTACACCTTC
CDR3: CASSLQDYYGYTF

J: TRBJ2-3
size: few
V: TRBV2
D: TRBD2
DNA: TGTGCCAGCGGACCACTAGCGGGGGGCACAGATACGCAGTATTTT
CDR3: CASGPLAGGTDTQYF

J: TRBJ2-5
size: .
V: TRBV7-6
D: TRBD2
DNA: TGTGCCAGCAGCAAGGACAGAGGACTAGCGGGGGGTGAGACCCAGTACTTC
CDR3: CASSKDRGLAGGETQYF

J: TRBJ2-1
size: .
V: TRBV5-6
D: TRBD2
DNA: TGTGCCAGCAGCAAACTAATCGGGGGGGCCTTCGATGAGCAGTTCTTC
CDR3: CASSKLIGGAFDEQFF

J: TRBJ2-3
size: .
V: TRBV3-1/TRBV3-2
D: .
DNA: TGTGCCAGCAGCCAAGATCGAGGACTCCGCACAGATACGCAGTATTTT
CDR3: CASSQDRGLRTDTQYF

J: TRBJ2-7
size: .
V: TRBV6-5
D: .
DNA: TGTGCCAGCAGTCCGGACACGTCGGGGGCCTACGAGCAGTACTTC
CDR3: CASSPDTSGAYEQYF

J: TRBJ1-2
size: once
V: TRBV18
D: TRBD1
DNA: TGTGCCAGCTCACCACCGAGTACAGGGGGCGCGAATGGCTACACCTTC
CDR3: CASSPPSTGGANGYTF

J: TRBJ2-3
size: few
V: TRBV18
D: TRBD2
DNA: TGTGCCAGCTCACCTACCATGGCTGGCCTAGCGGGGGCTAGCACAGATACGCAGTATTTT
CDR3: CASSPTMAGLAGASTDTQYF

J: TRBJ2-7
size: .
V: TRBV7-2
D: .
DNA: TGTGCCAGCAGCCAGCCGGCTAGCTCCTACGAGCAGTACTTC
CDR3: CASSQPASSYEQYF

J: TRBJ2-2
size: few
V: TRBV4-2
D: TRBD2
DNA: TGTGCCAGCAGCCAAGACAGTAGCGGGGGGCTGGGCACCGGGGAGCTGTTTTTT
CDR3: CASSQDSSGGLGTGELFF

J: TRBJ2-5
size: .
V: TRBV4-1
D: TRBD2
DNA: TGCGCCAGCAAAGGCCGGGTTCTAGCGGGGCAAGAGACCCAGTACTTC
CDR3: CASKGRVLAGQETQYF

J: TRBJ1-4
size: .
V: TRBV5-1
D: .
DNA: TGCGCCAGCAGCTTGCCGGGTAGGAAGGAAAAACTGTTTTTT
CDR3: CASSLPGRKEKLFF

J: TRBJ1-2
size: few
V: TRBV12-3/TRBV12-4
D: .
DNA: TGTGCCAGCAGTTTAAATCCGGGGAGAGGCTACACCTTC
CDR3: CASSLNPGRGYTF

J: TRBJ1-2
size: .
V: TRBV28
D: .
DNA: TGTGCCAGCAGTAGGACAGAACCTTACTATGGCTACACCTTC
CDR3: CASSRTEPYYGYTF

J: TRBJ1-4
size: .
V: TRBV28
D: TRBD1
DNA: TGTGCCAGCAGACCCCAAACAGGGGCGTATGTCTTAATGAAAGAACTGTTTTTT
CDR3: CASRPQTGAYVLMKELFF

J: TRBJ1-2
size: few
V: TRBV28
D: .
DNA: TGTGCCAGCAGCCGAGGGAATTTCTATGGCTACACCTTC
CDR3: CASSRGNFYGYTF

J: TRBJ2-2
size: .
V: TRBV7-9
D: TRBD2
DNA: TGTGCCAGCAGCTTACCACTAGCGGATAAGAACACCGGGGAGCTGTTTTTT
CDR3: CASSLPLADKNTGELFF

J: TRBJ1-4
size: .
V: TRBV6-5
D: TRBD1
DNA: TGTGCCAGCAGTTGGGACAGCCGCACCACTAATGAAAAACTGTTTTTT
CDR3: CASSWDSRTTNEKLFF

J: TRBJ2-2
size: once
V: TRBV15
D: .
DNA: TGTGCCACCAGCCCCACACACCAATTATGGACCGGGGAGCTGTTTTTT
CDR3: CATSPTHQLWTGELFF

J: TRBJ2-3
size: .
V: TRBV7-2
D: .
DNA: TGTGCCAGCAGCTTGCGGGGGCTGGGCACAGATACGCAGTATTTT
CDR3: CASSLRGLGTDTQYF

J: TRBJ2-5
size: .
V: TRBV12-5
D: .
DNA: TGTGCTAGTGGCCTTGGTGGGGGGGAGACCCAGTACTTC
CDR3: CASGLGGGETQYF

J: TRBJ2-1
size: few
V: TRBV3-1/TRBV3-2
D: TRBD2
DNA: TGTGCCAGCAGCCCGCTAAGCGGGGGAAGCTCCTACAATGAGCAGTTCTTC
CDR3: CASSPLSGGSSYNEQFF

J: TRBJ1-2
size: once
V: TRBV5-1
D: TRBD1
DNA: TGCGCCAGCAGCCCTTTTCCTCACGACAGGGGCGGTTCGGGCTACACCTTC
CDR3: CASSPFPHDRGGSGYTF

J: TRBJ1-5
size: .
V: TRBV6-5
D: .
DNA: TGTGCCAGTCAGGCCCACAGCAATCAGCCCCAGCATTTT
CDR3: CASQAHSNQPQHF

J: TRBJ1-2
size: .
V: TRBV21-1
D: .
DNA: TGTGCCAGCAGCAAAGCGACAGTTAACTATGGCTACACCTTC
CDR3: CASSKATVNYGYTF

J: TRBJ2-1
size: .
V: TRBV18
D: TRBD2
DNA: TGTGCCACCACGGGACTAGCAAACAATGAGCAGTTCTTC
CDR3: CATTGLANNEQFF

J: TRBJ1-1
size: .
V: TRBV10-3
D: TRBD1
DNA: TGTGCCACCTTAGGGACAGAGAACACTGAAGCTTTCTTT
CDR3: CATLGTENTEAFF

J: TRBJ1-2
size: .
V: TRBV5-5
D: TRBD1
DNA: TGTGCCAGCAGCATATCCGGGACAGGTGGTGAGATCGGCTTT
CDR3: CASSISGTGGEIGF

J: TRBJ2-5
size: once
V: TRBV3-1/TRBV3-2
D: .
DNA: TGTGCCAGCAGCCTCTGGACTAGTGGGGGGCCGGAAGAGACCCAGTACTTC
CDR3: CASSLWTSGGPEETQYF

J: TRBJ1-3
size: .
V: TRBV28
D: .
DNA: TGTGCCAGCACCCCTACAGGGACTGGAAACACCATATATTTT
CDR3: CASTPTGTGNTIYF

J: TRBJ2-1
size: .
V: TRBV11-3
D: .
DNA: TGTGCCAGCAGCTTAGGCAGGGGATCCTACAATGAGCAGTTCTTC
CDR3: CASSLGRGSYNEQFF

J: TRBJ2-7
size: once
V: TRBV7-6
D: .
DNA: TGTGCCAGCAGCTGGGCCTTAGGGGACTACGAGCAGTACTTC
CDR3: CASSWALGDYEQYF

J: TRBJ1-2
size: once
V: TRBV12-3/TRBV12-4
D: .
DNA: TGTGCCAGCAGTTCCCACAGTGGCTACACCTTC
CDR3: CASSSHSGYTF

J: TRBJ2-6
size: .
V: TRBV7-2
D: .
DNA: TGTGCCAGCGGCAACCCAGGGATCTCTGGGGCCAACGTCCTGACTTTC
CDR3: CASGNPGISGANVLTF

J: TRBJ2-4
size: .
V: TRBV18
D: .
DNA: TGTGCCAGCTCACCTCAAGACCCCCGACAGGCTGGGGCCAAAAACATTCAGTACTTC
CDR3: CASSPQDPRQAGAKNIQYF

J: TRBJ1-1
size: .
V: TRBV5-7
D: .
DNA: TGTGCCAGCAGCTTCTCCCCCCCCCACACTGAAGCTTTCTTT
CDR3: CASSFSPPHTEAFF

J: TRBJ1-1
size: .
V: TRBV19
D: .
DNA: TGTGCCAGTAGTATAAAAACAGAAGCTTTCTTT
CDR3: CASSIKTEAFF

J: TRBJ1-2
size: .
V: TRBV4-2
D: .
DNA: TGTGCCAGCAGCCAACAGGATAACTATGGCTACACCTTC
CDR3: CASSQQDNYGYTF

J: TRBJ1-1
size: .
V: TRBV2
D: TRBD1
DNA: TGTGCCAGCAGTGGGACAGGGCTCCAGTATGGTGAAGCTTTCTTT
CDR3: CASSGTGLQYGEAFF

J: TRBJ2-1
size: .
V: TRBV27
D: TRBD2
DNA: TGTGCCAGCAGCCTTCAAGCGGGGGGGCCCTACAATGAGCAGTTCTTC
CDR3: CASSLQAGGPYNEQFF

J: TRBJ2-6
size: .
V: TRBV5-1
D: TRBD1
DNA: TGCGCCAGCAGCTCCGCAGTGACAGGGGTGGGATCTGGGGCCAACGTCCTGACTTTC
CDR3: CASSSAVTGVGSGANVLTF

J: TRBJ2-5
size: once
V: TRBV7-2
D: .
DNA: TGTGCCAGCAGCTTATACAGGGCTGCAAAGACCCAGTACTTC
CDR3: CASSLYRAAKTQYF

J: TRBJ1-1
size: .
V: TRBV21-1
D: .
DNA: TGTGCCAGCAGCAACATGAGATCGAACACTGAAGCTTTCTTT
CDR3: CASSNMRSNTEAFF

J: TRBJ1-6
size: .
V: TRBV2
D: .
DNA: TGTGCCAGCAGTGCTTACAGGGCCGACGATTCACCCCTCCACTTT
CDR3: CASSAYRADDSPLHF